This record looks at one TCR beta chain sequence and its context. Its antigen is not identified. This sample was taken from a study of cytomegalovirus exposure and HLA in healthy donors. Study-wide background: The platform used for the approximately 130 validation repertoires matched that of the 650 to 750 first-cohort repertoires, a later analysis reported. Findings of the study overall: In vitro data verified a few CMV-associated chains as specific for CMV antigens. TCR clusters originating in the first cohort tended to co-occur in the 100 to 150 validation repertoires, according to a later analysis.

The repertoire was sequenced with immunoSEQ multiplex PCR; TCRdb's copy has only in-frame clones and lacks some. The table has some 110,000 clones, more than 70% seen once. CDR3 length: 13 residues. V lost 3 bases to trimming and J lost 3 bases, with 9 bases between them. The germline gives CDR1 SGHRS, CDR2 YFSETQ. Separation from the roughly 670-subject first cohort characterized the approximately 130-subject validation cohort, to which the donors belonged. The V call is TRBV5-1, the J call TRBJ1-1; the D gene is possibly TRBD1 (5 bases). The specimen was PBMCs. This clonotype was sampled from a man aged 18 to 30 in good health and CMV-seronegative. CDR3 nucleotide sequence: TGCGCCAGCAGCTCGGACACCTACACTGAAGCTTTCTTT. It translates to CASSSDTYTEAFF.